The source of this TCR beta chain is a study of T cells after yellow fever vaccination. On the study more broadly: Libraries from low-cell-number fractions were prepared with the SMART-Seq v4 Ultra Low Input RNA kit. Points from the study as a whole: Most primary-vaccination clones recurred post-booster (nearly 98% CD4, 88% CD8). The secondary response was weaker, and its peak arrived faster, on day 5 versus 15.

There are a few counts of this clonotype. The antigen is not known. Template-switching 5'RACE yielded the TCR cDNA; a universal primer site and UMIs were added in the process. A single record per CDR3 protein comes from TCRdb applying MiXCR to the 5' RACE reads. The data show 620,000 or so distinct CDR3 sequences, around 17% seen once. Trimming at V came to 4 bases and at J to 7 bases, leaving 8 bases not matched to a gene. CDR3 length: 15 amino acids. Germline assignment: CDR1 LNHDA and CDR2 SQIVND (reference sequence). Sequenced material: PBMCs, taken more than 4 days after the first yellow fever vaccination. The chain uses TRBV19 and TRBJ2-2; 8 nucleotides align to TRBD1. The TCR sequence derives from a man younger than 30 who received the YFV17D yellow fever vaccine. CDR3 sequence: CASSTTTGDHGELFF. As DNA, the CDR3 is TGTGCCAGTAGTACAACGACAGGGGACCACGGGGAGCTGTTTTTT.